This T cell receptor beta chain originates from a study of blood T cells in healthy people across ages. Study outcomes and limitations: The long-lived group displayed more naive CD4+ cells, plus higher diversity, than the aged donors did.

PCR was performed a second time for about 6 to 11 cycles using a sample-barcoded 5' primer and a J-beta primer mix. TCRdb re-derived calls from the 5' RACE reads in MiXCR, one entry per CDR3 protein. The sample has approximately 1,000,000 distinct CDR3 sequences, 45% seen once. With respect to this clonotype: No antigen is known for it.

This CDR3 has 15 residues. J was trimmed by 3 bases and V by 4 bases; bases with no gene match: 9. From germline, CDR1 is DFQATT and CDR2 SNEGSKA (reference sequence). Sequences were obtained from blood. The V and J genes are TRBV20-1 and TRBJ2-5, with TRBD1 identical over 9 bases. The TCR comes from a woman in her sixties or seventies in good health. The CDR3, as DNA: TGCAGTGCTATGAAGGGACAGGGAGTAGAAGAGACCCAGTACTTC. Amino acids: CSAMKGQGVEETQYF.